This T cell receptor (beta chain) came from a study of early T cells in non-severe SARS-CoV-2 infection. Study information: With bulk RNA from unsorted whole blood as input, sequencing yielded unpaired chains. Whole-study results and caveats: Matching with VDJdb favored anti-spike CD8 responses (missing private and CD4 specificities).

The CDR3 contains 15 residues. The germline V gene encodes CDR1 MDHEN and CDR2 SYDVKM. Trimming cost V 2 bases and J 4 bases, with 14 bases left between them. As concerns this clonotype: The target antigen is unknown.

Tagging with unique molecular identifiers was applied to individual cDNA molecules. Each CDR3 protein gets one entry after TCRdb re-called the 5' RACE reads with MiXCR. The table includes 53,000 or so distinct CDR3 sequences, around 12% detected once. The chain is built from TRBV28 and TRBJ2-5; D not resolved. This clonotype was obtained from an adult who was a healthcare worker with PCR-confirmed SARS-CoV-2 infection or an uninfected control (not recorded which). The sample was whole blood, taken at baseline. CDR3 in amino acids: CASSLRITGLETQYF. DNA of the CDR3: TGTGCCAGCAGTTTAAGGATAACCGGGCTAGAGACCCAGTACTTC.